This T cell receptor beta chain stems from a study of tumor-infiltrating lymphocytes in oesophageal squamous cell carcinoma. This CDR3 spans 14 amino acids. V lost 4 bases and J lost 3, with 9 bases in between. Germline values: CDR1 SGHVT, CDR2 SQSDAQ. TCRdb independently ran MiXCR on the PCR reads; one entry per CDR3 protein. Among approximately 15,000 distinct CDR3 sequences listed, roughly half were seen once. This clonotype showed up just once. The clonotype was recovered from a male donor with esophageal squamous cell carcinoma. The specimen was blood. The gene calls are TRBV7-4 and TRBJ1-4, with unresolved D. Here the CDR3 DNA reads TGTGCCAGCAGCTCCCATGGGGCTAATGAAAAACTGTTTTTT. It is translated as CASSSHGANEKLFF.